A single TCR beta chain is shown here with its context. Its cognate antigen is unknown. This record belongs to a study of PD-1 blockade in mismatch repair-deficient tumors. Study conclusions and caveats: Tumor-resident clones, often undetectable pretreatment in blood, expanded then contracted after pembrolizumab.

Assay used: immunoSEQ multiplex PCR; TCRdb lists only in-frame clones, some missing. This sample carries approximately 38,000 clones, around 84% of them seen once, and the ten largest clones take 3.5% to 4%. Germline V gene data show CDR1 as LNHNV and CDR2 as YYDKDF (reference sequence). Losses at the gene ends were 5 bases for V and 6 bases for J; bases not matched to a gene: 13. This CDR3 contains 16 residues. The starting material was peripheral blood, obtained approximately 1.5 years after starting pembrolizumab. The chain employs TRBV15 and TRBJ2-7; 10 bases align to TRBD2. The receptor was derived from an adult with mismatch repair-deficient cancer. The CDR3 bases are TGTGCCACCAGCGCGGGACGCTCTAGCGGGAGCCCCGAGCAGTACTTC. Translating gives CATSAGRSSGSPEQYF.